Presented here are 15 T cell receptor beta chains from one specimen sequenced in a study of PD-1 blockade in mismatch repair-deficient tumors. Generated by immunoSEQ multiplex PCR, the TCRdb table keeps only in-frame clones and is missing some. This table has 30,000 to 40,000 clones, less than 90% appearing once. The sequenced sample was PBMCs, obtained around 6 weeks after starting pembrolizumab. These receptors were obtained from an adult with mismatch repair-deficient cancer.

This chain connects TRBV7-9 to TRBJ2-2, with 11 bases lining up with TRBD2. Germline loops: CDR1 SEHNR, CDR2 FQNEAQ (reference sequence). J lost 6 bases, V lost 7 bases, and 10 bases had no gene match. This CDR3 has 16 amino acids. In nucleotides, the CDR3 is TGTGCCAGCACCATTATAGCGGGAGGGCCGCCCGGGGAGCTGTTTTTT. Its protein product is CASTIIAGGPPGELFF.

This chain connects TRBV5-4 to TRBJ2-1; unclear D gene. Trimming cost V 6 bases and J 0 bases, with 7 bases left between them. CDR1 is SGHNT and CDR2 is YYREEE in the germline V gene (reference sequence). The CDR3 is made up of 13 amino acids. The CDR3 sequence: CASIGFSYNEQFF. DNA of the CDR3: TGTGCCAGCATCGGGTTCTCCTACAATGAGCAGTTCTTC.

The gene calls are TRBV11-2 and TRBJ2-1, with 10 bases fitting TRBD2. The germline V gene encodes CDR1 SGHAT and CDR2 FQNNGV. This CDR3 has 15 residues. V was clipped by 5 bases and J by 7 bases; unmatched bases: 8. In DNA, the CDR3 is TGTGCCAGCAGCCCACGGCTAGCGGGAGTAAATGAGCAGTTCTTC. Its translation: CASSPRLAGVNEQFF.

The chain employs TRBV18 and TRBJ1-3; the match to TRBD1 covers 7 bases. Germline V lookup: CDR1 KGHSH, CDR2 LQKENI. The V gene end was trimmed by 6 bases and the J gene end by 1 base; junction bases not matched to a gene: 6. The CDR3 consists of 15 residues. CDR3 DNA sequence: TGTGCCAGCTCGGGACAGACAAATTCTGGAAACACCATATATTTT. Translated: CASSGQTNSGNTIYF. The full variable domain, completed using reference TRBV18 and TRBJ1-3, is NAGVMQNPRHLVRRRGQEARLRCSPMKGHSHVYWYRQLPEEGLKFMVYLQKENIIDESGMPKERFSAEFPKEGPSILRIQQVVRGDSAAYFCASSGQTNSGNTIYFGEGSWLTVV.

This clone appeared once. This sequence joins TRBV5-1 and TRBJ2-3; 9 bases are shared with TRBD1. Germline assignment: CDR1 SGHRS and CDR2 YFSETQ. The CDR3 spans 17 residues. Losses at the gene ends were 4 bases for V and 0 bases for J; bases not matched to a gene: 9. The CDR3 sequence: CASSLGQGFASTDTQYF. CDR3 nucleotides: TGCGCCAGCAGCCTTGGACAGGGGTTCGCTAGCACAGATACGCAGTATTTT.

The gene calls are TRBV9 and TRBJ2-7; D is possibly TRBD1 (5 bases). V was clipped by 0 bases and J by 5 bases, with 12 bases between them. Germline V lookup: CDR1 SGDLS, CDR2 YYNGEE. The CDR3 loop spans 14 amino acids. The CDR3 sequence: CASSVGAGINEQYF. The CDR3 nucleotides read TGTGCCAGCAGCGTAGGCGCAGGGATCAACGAGCAGTACTTC.

The chain couples TRBV5-1 to TRBJ2-7, with 8 bases fitting TRBD1. Germline trimming cut 2 bases from V and 5 bases from J; bases unmatched to any gene: 6. The length of the CDR3 is 14 residues. Germline-derived CDR1 and CDR2 are SGHRS and YFSETQ. The CDR3 loop is CASSFRQGKNEQYF. The DNA for the CDR3 is TGCGCCAGCAGCTTTAGACAGGGGAAAAACGAGCAGTACTTC.

The chain has TRBV5-4 and TRBJ2-7, with 9 bases identical to TRBD1. The V gene's germline CDR1 is SGHNT and CDR2 YYREEE (reference sequence). After removal of 4 bases from V and 4 bases from J, the junction contained 3 bases not matched to a gene. The CDR3 loop spans 13 amino acids. The CDR3 loop reads CASSGGQGYEQYF. The DNA of the CDR3 is TGTGCCAGCAGCGGGGGACAGGGTTACGAGCAGTACTTC.

This rearrangement joins TRBV5-1 to TRBJ2-3, with TRBD2 matching over 8 bases. This CDR3 is 14 amino acids long. After removal of 7 bases from V and 0 bases from J, the junction contained 4 bases not matched to a gene. Germline V CDR1 and CDR2: SGHRS, YFSETQ. The CDR3 bases are TGCGCCAGCGTCCGGGGGGGAAGCACAGATACGCAGTATTTT. Protein product: CASVRGGSTDTQYF. Variable domain in full (rest from reference TRBV5-1 and TRBJ2-3): KAGVTQTPRYLIKTRGQQVTLSCSPISGHRSVSWYQQTPGQGLQFLFEYFSETQRNKGNFPGRFSGRQFSNSRSEMNVSTLELGDSALYLCASVRGGSTDTQYFGPGTRLTVL.

CDR3 DNA: TGTGCCAGCTCACCACTTGTGGCGGGAGGGTCTGGCGCTGAGCAGTTCTTC. It yields the protein CASSPLVAGGSGAEQFF. The chain uses TRBV18 and TRBJ2-1, with TRBD2 matching over 9 bases. CDR3 length: 17 amino acids. Germline V gives CDR1 KGHSH, CDR2 LQKENI. V shed 1 base and J 9 bases; nucleotides not matched to a gene: 13. The full variable domain, in which reference TRBV18 and TRBJ2-1 provide the parts outside the CDR3, is NAGVMQNPRHLVRRRGQEARLRCSPMKGHSHVYWYRQLPEEGLKFMVYLQKENIIDESGMPKERFSAEFPKEGPSILRIQQVVRGDSAAYFCASSPLVAGGSGAEQFFGPGTRLTVL.

The rearrangement uses TRBV7-2 and TRBJ1-6, with D unresolved. Between the trimmed V and J ends, which lost 0 bases and 9 bases, there was a span of 15 bases. The CDR3 runs 16 residues. Germline V gene sequence: CDR1 SGHTA, CDR2 FQGNSA. The CDR3 DNA reads as TGTGCCAGCAGCTTAGCACCAGGCCGAACTGTTTCACCCCTCCACTTT. It encodes CASSLAPGRTVSPLHF.

The chain employs TRBV9 and TRBJ2-1; TRBD2 aligns across 10 bases. Losses at the gene ends were 2 bases for V and 7 bases for J; bases not matched to a gene: 12. The CDR3 length is 17 residues. From germline, CDR1 is SGDLS and CDR2 YYNGEE. CDR3 coding DNA: TGTGCCAGCAGCGTGAGGTCCTTAGCGGGGGGCGGGAATGAGCAGTTCTTC. The encoded protein is CASSVRSLAGGGNEQFF.

The rearrangement uses TRBV5-4 and TRBJ2-1; TRBD2 matches at 7 bases. The CDR3 is 17 residues long. Unmatched junction bases numbered 10, after V lost 0 bases and J lost 4 bases. CDR1 and CDR2 (germline): SGHNT, YYREEE (reference sequence). CDR3: CASSLDHNGLDYNEQFF. The CDR3, as DNA: TGTGCCAGCAGCTTGGATCATAACGGACTAGATTACAATGAGCAGTTCTTC.

The rearrangement links TRBV7-8 to TRBJ2-5, with 12 nucleotides matching TRBD1. The CDR3 length is 16 residues. After removal of 2 bases from V and 3 bases from J, the junction contained 4 bases not matched to a gene. Per germline, CDR1 SGHVS and CDR2 FQNEAQ. The CDR3 nucleotides are TGTGCCAGCAGCTTATCCGGGACAGGGGGCGAAGAGACCCAGTACTTC. This translates into CASSLSGTGGEETQYF. Full variable domain (remainder filled in from reference TRBV7-8 and TRBJ2-5): GAGVSQSPRYKVAKRGQDVALRCDPISGHVSLFWYQQALGQGPEFLTYFQNEAQLDKSGLPSDRFFAERPEGSVSTLKIQRTQQEDSAVYLCASSLSGTGGEETQYFGPGTRLLVL.

This chain joins TRBV5-4 and TRBJ2-5; TRBD2 matches at 8 bases. This CDR3 comprises 15 residues. In germline, CDR1 is SGHNT, CDR2 YYREEE (reference sequence). V shed 4 bases and J 5 bases; nucleotides not matched to a gene: 10. CDR3: CASSKGSGSGETQYF. In DNA, the CDR3 is TGTGCCAGCAGCAAAGGAAGCGGGAGTGGGGAGACCCAGTACTTC.